This TCR beta chain stems from a study of blood T cell repertoires in COVID-19 (dated by TCRdb to the early 2020s). About the investigation overall: Samples covering the acute and convalescent phases of COVID-19 were provided by collaborators in the United States, Italy and Spain. The material from the prospective study consisted of cDNA or gDNA derived from T cells, B-cell-depleted T cells, or PBMCs. Subjects who had been exposed to COVID-19, were actively infected with it, or had recovered from it provided the deeply sampled blood TCRbeta repertoires that made up the dataset. A freely available public database, intended as a resource for researchers studying the immune response to SARS-CoV-2, is where the repertoires were released. Samples were obtained from the ongoing ImmuneRACE study (first 160 participants) and from some 1,200 subjects provided by 6 global collaborators. The sample metadata nearly always contained a de-identified subject ID, COVID-19 status, age in years and sex. HLA class I and class II types, where available, came from metadata supplied by the sample provider rather than from assay-based typing.

Whole blood was collected in K2EDTA tubes by collaborating institutions according to the institutions' own protocols. For TCRbeta analysis, collaborator samples were shipped as frozen whole blood, as isolated PBMCs, or as DNA extracted from either sample type. The immunoSEQ Assay, a bias-controlled multiplex PCR, was used to amplify TCRbeta CDR3 regions from genomic DNA. In the source study's methods: Within the assay, amplification of reference gene primers was used to estimate how many nucleated cells each sample contained. Sequence reads were collapsed and filtered to measure the absolute abundance of every unique TCRbeta CDR3 rearrangement. Productive Simpson clonality was computed per sample as the square root of Simpson's diversity index over productive rearrangements. The clones in this table, taken by TCRdb from immuneACCESS, are in-frame only. Not every clone is retained; where verified, under half of the shortfall comes from an unresolved V gene, and the cause of the rest is unknown. The DNA gave D and trimming, while V, J and clone size come from that table. The sample yields 90,000 to 100,000 clones; less than 75% were counted once. 20% to 25% of the sample is held by the ten biggest clonotypes.

This clone was seen a handful of times. Which antigen it targets is not known. No base quality information exists; no much larger clone differs at one position. The paper's findings and limits, for the study overall: Clinical and demographic metadata were provided uncurated, with the amount varying by source and participant.

Measured from the cysteine to the phenylalanine, the CDR3 is 13 residues long. The retained sequence is limited to the CDR3, 39 bases, with the frame set at the first base. The V and J ends are trimmed by 0 bases and 2 bases, leaving 7 bases between them. In the germline V gene (reference sequence), CDR1 corresponds to GTSNPN and CDR2 to SVGIG. Sequenced: peripheral blood. The sequence derives from a woman in her fifties or sixties in a cohort sampled during active or convalescent COVID-19. The chain employs TRBV30 and TRBJ1-1, with TRBD1 as a weak D call on 5 bases. The CDR3 is CAWSVGGNTEAFF. The sequenced DNA: TGTGCCTGGAGTGTCGGGGGTAACACTGAAGCTTTCTTT.